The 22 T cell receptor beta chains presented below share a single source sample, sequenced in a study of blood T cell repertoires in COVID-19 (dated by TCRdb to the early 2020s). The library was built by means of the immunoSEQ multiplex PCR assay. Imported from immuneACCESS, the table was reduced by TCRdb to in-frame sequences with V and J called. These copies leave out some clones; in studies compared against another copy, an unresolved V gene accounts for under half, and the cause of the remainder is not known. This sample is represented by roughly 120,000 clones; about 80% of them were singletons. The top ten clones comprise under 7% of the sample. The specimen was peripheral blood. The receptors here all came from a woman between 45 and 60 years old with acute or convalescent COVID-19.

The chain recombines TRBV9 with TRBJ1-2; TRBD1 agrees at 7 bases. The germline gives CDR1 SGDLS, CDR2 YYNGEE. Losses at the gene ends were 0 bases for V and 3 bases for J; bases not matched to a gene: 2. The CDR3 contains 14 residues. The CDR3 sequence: CASSVGQGDYGYTF. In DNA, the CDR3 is TGTGCCAGCAGCGTAGGACAGGGAGACTATGGCTACACCTTC.

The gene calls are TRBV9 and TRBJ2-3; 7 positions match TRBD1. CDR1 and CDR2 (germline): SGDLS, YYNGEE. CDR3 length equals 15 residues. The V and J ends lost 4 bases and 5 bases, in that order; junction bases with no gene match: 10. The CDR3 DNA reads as TGTGCCAGCAGCCCTTCTTCACAGGGGAAAGATACGCAGTATTTT. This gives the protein CASSPSSQGKDTQYF.

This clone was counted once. The CDR3 sequence is CASSQSGLGQGAGNTIYF. For the CDR3, the DNA is TGCGCCAGCAGTCAATCTGGGCTTGGACAGGGGGCTGGAAACACCATATATTTT. This sequence joins TRBV23-1 and TRBJ1-3, with 10 bases fitting TRBD1. TRBV23-1 is annotated as an ORF whose role is uncertain. V gave up 0 bases and J gave up 2 bases; unmatched junction bases: 7. The CDR3 covers 18 residues.

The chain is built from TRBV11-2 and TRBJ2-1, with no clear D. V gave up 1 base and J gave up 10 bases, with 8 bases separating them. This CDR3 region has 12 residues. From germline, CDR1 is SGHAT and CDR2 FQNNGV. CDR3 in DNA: TGTGCCAGCAGCTTAGCGCGGTCCGAGCAGTTCTTC. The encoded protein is CASSLARSEQFF.

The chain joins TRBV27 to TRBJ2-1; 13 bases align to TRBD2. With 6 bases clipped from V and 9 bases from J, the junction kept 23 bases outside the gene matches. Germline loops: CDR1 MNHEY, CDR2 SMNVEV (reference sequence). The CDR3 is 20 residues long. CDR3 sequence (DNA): TGTGCCAGCAGCCCCGACGCTGGCCTGGGACCGGGACTAGCGGGACGTGAGCAGTTCTTC. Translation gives CASSPDAGLGPGLAGREQFF.

The DNA for the CDR3 is TGTGCCAGCAGTCCCGTAACAGGGCGCAATCAGCCCCAGCATTTT. As protein: CASSPVTGRNQPQHF. The V and J genes are TRBV28 and TRBJ1-5; D perhaps matches TRBD1 (6 bases). Germline CDR1 and CDR2: MDHEN and SYDVKM. The CDR3 totals 15 residues. Trimming took 5 bases from V and 2 from J, leaving 13 bases between them.

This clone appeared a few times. The CDR3 protein is CASRTGTGSYEQYF. The CDR3 DNA reads as TGTGCCAGCAGAACAGGGACAGGCTCCTACGAGCAGTACTTC. This chain joins TRBV6-5 and TRBJ2-7, with 8 bases aligning to TRBD1. V lost 6 bases and J lost 0; bases outside the gene matches: 4. Germline loops: CDR1 MNHEY, CDR2 SVGAGI. The CDR3 has 14 amino acids.

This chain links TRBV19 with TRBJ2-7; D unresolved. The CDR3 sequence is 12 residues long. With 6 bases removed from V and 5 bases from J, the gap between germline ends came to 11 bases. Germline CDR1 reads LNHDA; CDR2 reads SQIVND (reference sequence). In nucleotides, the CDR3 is TGTGCCAGTAGCTCAGTTCCCCACGAGCAGTACTTC. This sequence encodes CASSSVPHEQYF.

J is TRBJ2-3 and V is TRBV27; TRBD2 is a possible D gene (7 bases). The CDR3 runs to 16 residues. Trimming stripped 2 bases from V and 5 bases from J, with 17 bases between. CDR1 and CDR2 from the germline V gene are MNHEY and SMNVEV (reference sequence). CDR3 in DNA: TGTGCCAGCAGTTTAAGGGGCTTGAGGGGGGGAGATACGCAGTATTTT. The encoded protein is CASSLRGLRGGDTQYF.

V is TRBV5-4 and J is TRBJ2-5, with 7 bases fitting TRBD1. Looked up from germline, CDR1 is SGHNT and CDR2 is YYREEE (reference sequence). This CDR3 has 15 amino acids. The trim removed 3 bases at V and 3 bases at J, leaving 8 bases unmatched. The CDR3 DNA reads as TGTGCCAGCAGCTCTAAAGACAGGGAAAAAGAGACCCAGTACTTC. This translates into CASSSKDREKETQYF.

CDR3 in DNA: TGTGCCAGCAGCCCGGGACAGGGTTGGACCGGGGAGCTGTTTTTT. Protein product: CASSPGQGWTGELFF. This chain links TRBV5-4 with TRBJ2-2; 9 nucleotides agree with TRBD1. The CDR3 has 15 residues. Trimming at V came to 4 bases and at J to 5 bases, leaving 6 bases not matched to a gene. CDR1 is SGHNT and CDR2 is YYREEE in the germline V gene (reference sequence).

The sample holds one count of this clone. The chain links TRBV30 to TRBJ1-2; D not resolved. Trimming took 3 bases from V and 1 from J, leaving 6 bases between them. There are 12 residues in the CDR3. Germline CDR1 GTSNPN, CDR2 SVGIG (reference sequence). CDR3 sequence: CAWSPGNYGYTF. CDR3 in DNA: TGTGCCTGGAGCCCCGGTAACTATGGCTACACCTTC.

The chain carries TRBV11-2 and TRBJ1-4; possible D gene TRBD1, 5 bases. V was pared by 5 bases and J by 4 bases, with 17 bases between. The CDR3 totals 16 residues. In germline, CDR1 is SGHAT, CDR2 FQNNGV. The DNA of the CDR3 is TGTGCCAGCAGCCACCCTCCAGGGTCCTTTAATGAAAAACTGTTTTTT. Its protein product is CASSHPPGSFNEKLFF. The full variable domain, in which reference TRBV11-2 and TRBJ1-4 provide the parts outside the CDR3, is EAGVAQSPRYKIIEKRQSVAFWCNPISGHATLYWYQQILGQGPKLLIQFQNNGVVDDSQLPKDRFSAERLKGVDSTLKIQPAKLEDSAVYLCASSHPPGSFNEKLFFGSGTQLSVL.

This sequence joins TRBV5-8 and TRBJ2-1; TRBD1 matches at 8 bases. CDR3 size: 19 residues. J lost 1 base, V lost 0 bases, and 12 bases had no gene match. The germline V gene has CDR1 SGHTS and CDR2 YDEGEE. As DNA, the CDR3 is TGTGCCAGCAGCTTGGGGGGGACAGGCCACTTACTTTCCTACAATGAGCAGTTCTTC. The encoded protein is CASSLGGTGHLLSYNEQFF. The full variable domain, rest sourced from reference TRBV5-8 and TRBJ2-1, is EAGVTQSPTHLIKTRGQQATLRCSPISGHTSVYWYQQALGLGLQFLLWYDEGEERNRGNFPPRFSGRQFPNYSSELNVNALELEDSALYLCASSLGGTGHLLSYNEQFFGPGTRLTVL.

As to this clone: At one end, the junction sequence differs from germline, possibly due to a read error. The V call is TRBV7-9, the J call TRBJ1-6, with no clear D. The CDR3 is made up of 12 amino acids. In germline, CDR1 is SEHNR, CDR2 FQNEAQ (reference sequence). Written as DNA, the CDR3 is TGTGCCAGCAGCTCCAATAATTCACCCCTCCACTTT. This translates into CASSSNNSPLHF.

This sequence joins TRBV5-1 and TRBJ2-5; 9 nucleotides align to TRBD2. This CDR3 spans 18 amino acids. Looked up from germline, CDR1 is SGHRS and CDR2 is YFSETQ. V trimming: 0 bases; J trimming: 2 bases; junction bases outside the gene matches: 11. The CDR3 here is CASSLVSGGRRTQETQYF. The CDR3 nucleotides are TGCGCCAGCAGCTTGGTGAGCGGGGGGCGGAGAACGCAAGAGACCCAGTACTTC.

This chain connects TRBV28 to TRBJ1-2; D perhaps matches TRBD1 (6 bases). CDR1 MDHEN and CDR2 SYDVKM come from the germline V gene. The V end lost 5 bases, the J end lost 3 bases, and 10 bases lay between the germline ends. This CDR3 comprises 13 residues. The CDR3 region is CASSTGSHYGYTF. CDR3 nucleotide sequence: TGTGCCAGCAGTACAGGGTCACACTATGGCTACACCTTC.

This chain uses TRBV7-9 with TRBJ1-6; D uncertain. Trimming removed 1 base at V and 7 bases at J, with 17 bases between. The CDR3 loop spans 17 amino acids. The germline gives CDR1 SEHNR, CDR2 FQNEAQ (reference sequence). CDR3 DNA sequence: TGTGCCAGCAGCTTAGGTCGGACTGCCGAAGGGAATTCACCCCTCCACTTT. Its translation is CASSLGRTAEGNSPLHF.

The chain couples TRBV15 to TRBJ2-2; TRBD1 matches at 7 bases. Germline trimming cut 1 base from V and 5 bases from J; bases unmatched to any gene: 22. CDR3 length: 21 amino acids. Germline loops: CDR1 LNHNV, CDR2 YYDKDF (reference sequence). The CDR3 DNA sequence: TGTGCCACCAGCAGAGCTGGGAAGGGGGCTTTTCGCCCCTCGGGGACCGGGGAGCTGTTTTTT. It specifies CATSRAGKGAFRPSGTGELFF.

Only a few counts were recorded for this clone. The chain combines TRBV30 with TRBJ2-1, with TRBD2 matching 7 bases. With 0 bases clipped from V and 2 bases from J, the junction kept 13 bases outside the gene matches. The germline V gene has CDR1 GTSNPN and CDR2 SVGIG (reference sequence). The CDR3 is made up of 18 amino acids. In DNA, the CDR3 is TGTGCCTGGAGTGTAGACTCTCGAGCTAGCGGAACCTACAATGAGCAGTTCTTC. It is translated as CAWSVDSRASGTYNEQFF.

The CDR3 DNA follows: TGTGCCACCAAAGTAGACAGGGCTGGAAACACCATATATTTT. Translating gives CATKVDRAGNTIYF. The chain joins TRBV15 to TRBJ1-3; 7 bases agree with TRBD1. This CDR3 has 14 residues. V gave up 7 bases and J gave up 2 bases; unmatched junction bases: 5. Germline loops: CDR1 LNHNV, CDR2 YYDKDF (reference sequence).

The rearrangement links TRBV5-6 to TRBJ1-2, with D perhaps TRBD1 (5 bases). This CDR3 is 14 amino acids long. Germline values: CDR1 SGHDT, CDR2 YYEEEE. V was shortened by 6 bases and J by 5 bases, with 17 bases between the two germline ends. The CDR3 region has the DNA TGTGCCAGCACCCTCCCCGGGGGGACTTATGGCTACACCTTC. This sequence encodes CASTLPGGTYGYTF.